This T cell receptor beta chain was retrieved from a study of blood T cells in healthy people across ages. Study-level results: Age advanced and TCR beta diversity per million T cells fell, roughly linearly.

Then a second PCR, running roughly 7 to 11 cycles, was carried out with a sample-barcoded 5' primer and a J-beta primer mix. TCRdb reprocessed the 5' RACE reads via MiXCR and lists one record per CDR3 protein. The sample shows fewer than 900,000 distinct CDR3 sequences, under 40% of them seen only once. In regard to this clonotype: What it recognizes is unknown.

Germline values: CDR1 LGHNA, CDR2 YSLEER. The CDR3 loop spans 16 amino acids. The V gene end was trimmed by 4 bases and the J gene end by 3 bases; junction bases not matched to a gene: 8. This clonotype was obtained from a man in his late teens or twenties in good health. The chain couples TRBV4-3 to TRBJ2-1, with 8 bases matching TRBD2. Sequenced sample: blood. The CDR3 DNA reads as TGCGCCAGCAGCCTCCGAGGTAGCGGGGACTACAATGAGCAGTTCTTC. It is translated as CASSLRGSGDYNEQFF.